One TCR beta chain is described in this entry. Its antigen is currently unknown. CD8 memory was a combination of CD45RO+ cells and CCR7-negative CD45RA+ TemRA cells. This specimen comes from a study of shared clonotypes between healthy human individuals. The ends were cut back, 0 bases at V and 3 bases at J, with 6 bases in the middle. The CDR3 runs 13 residues. Germline V lookup: CDR1 SGHNT, CDR2 YENEEA. Only in-frame clones appear in the TCRdb table, and some are missing; sequencing was by immunoSEQ multiplex PCR. The sample has fewer than 350,000 clones; around nine tenths are singletons. Whole-study findings and limits: In a few donors, around 5% of naive CD4 clonotypes appeared in common. Donor scarcity curtailed the genetic and exposure-history diversity represented herein.

The sample consisted of memory CD8+ T cells sorted from blood. The sample's subset: CD45RO+ cells pooled with CCR7-negative TemRA cells. This sequence originates from a man younger than 35 in good health. V usage is TRBV11-3 and J usage is TRBJ2-7, with D perhaps matching TRBD1 (6 bases). The CDR3 is CASSLEQGYEQYF. The CDR3 region has the DNA TGTGCCAGCAGCTTAGAACAGGGCTACGAGCAGTACTTC.